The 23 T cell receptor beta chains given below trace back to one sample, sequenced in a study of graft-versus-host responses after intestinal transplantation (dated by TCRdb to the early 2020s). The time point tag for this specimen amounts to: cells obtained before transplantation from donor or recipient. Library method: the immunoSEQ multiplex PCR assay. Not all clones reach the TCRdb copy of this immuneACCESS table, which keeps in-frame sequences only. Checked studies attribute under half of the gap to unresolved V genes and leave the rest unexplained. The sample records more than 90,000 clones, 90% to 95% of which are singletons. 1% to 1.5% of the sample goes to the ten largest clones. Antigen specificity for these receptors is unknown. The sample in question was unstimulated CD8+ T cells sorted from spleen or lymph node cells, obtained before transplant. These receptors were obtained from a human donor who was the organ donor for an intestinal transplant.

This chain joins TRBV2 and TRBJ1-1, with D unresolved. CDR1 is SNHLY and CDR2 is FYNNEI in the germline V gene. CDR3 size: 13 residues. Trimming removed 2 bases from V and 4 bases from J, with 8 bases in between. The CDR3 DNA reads TGTGCCAGCAGTGAAAACAGTGGCACTGAAGCTTTCTTT. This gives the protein CASSENSGTEAFF.

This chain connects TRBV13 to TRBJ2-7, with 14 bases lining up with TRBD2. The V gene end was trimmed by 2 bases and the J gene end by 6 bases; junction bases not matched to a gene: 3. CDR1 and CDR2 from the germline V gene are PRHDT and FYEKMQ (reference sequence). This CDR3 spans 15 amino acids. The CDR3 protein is CASSLWGLAGAEQYF. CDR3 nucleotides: TGTGCCAGCAGCTTATGGGGACTAGCGGGAGCCGAGCAGTACTTC.

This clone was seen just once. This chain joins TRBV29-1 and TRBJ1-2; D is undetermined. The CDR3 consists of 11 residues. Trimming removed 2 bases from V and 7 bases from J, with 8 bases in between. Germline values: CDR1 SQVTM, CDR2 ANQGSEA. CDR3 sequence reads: CSVETVPGYTF. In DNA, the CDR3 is TGCAGCGTTGAAACAGTTCCTGGCTACACCTTC.

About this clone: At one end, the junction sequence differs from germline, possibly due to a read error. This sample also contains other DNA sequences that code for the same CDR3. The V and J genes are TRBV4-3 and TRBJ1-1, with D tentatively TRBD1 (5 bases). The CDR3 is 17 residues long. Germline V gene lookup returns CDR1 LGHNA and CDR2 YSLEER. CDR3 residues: CASSQDSPAGSVTEAFF. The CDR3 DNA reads TGCGCCAGCAGCCAAGATTCTCCCGCAGGGTCGGTCACTGAGGCTTTCTTT.

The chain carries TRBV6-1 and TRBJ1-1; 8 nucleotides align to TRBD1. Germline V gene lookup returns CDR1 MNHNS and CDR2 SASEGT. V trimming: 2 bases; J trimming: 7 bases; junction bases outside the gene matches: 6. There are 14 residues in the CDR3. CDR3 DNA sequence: TGTGCCAGCAGTGAAAGTTGGGACAGGAGTGAAGCTTTCTTT. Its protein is CASSESWDRSEAFF.

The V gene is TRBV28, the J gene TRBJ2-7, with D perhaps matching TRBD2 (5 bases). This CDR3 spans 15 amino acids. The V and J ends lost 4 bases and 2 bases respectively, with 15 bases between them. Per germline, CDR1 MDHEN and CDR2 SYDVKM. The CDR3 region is CASSSAKRVTYEQYF. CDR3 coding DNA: TGTGCCAGCAGTTCCGCAAAGAGGGTGACCTACGAGCAGTACTTC. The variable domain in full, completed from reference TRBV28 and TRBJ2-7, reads DVKVTQSSRYLVKRTGEKVFLECVQDMDHENMFWYRQDPGLGLRLIYFSYDVKMKEKGDIPEGYSVSREKKERFSLILESASTNQTSMYLCASSSAKRVTYEQYFGPGTRLTVT.

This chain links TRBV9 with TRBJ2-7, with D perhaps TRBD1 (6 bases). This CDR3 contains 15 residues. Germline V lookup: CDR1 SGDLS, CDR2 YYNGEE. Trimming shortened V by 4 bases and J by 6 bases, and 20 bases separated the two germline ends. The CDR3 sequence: CASSHDGTKPTEQYF. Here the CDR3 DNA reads TGTGCCAGCAGCCACGACGGGACAAAACCCACCGAGCAGTACTTC.

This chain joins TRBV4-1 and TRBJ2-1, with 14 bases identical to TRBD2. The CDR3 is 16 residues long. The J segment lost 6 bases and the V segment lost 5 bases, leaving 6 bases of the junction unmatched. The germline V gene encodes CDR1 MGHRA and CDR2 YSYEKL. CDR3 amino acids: CASSELGTSGSNEQFF. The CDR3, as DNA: TGCGCCAGCAGCGAATTAGGGACTAGCGGGAGCAATGAGCAGTTCTTC.

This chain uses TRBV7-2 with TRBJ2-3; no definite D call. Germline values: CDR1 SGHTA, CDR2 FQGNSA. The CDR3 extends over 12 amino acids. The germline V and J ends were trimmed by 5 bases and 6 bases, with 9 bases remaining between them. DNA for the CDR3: TGTGCCAGCAGCCTGGTGGTGGATACGCAGTATTTT. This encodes CASSLVVDTQYF.

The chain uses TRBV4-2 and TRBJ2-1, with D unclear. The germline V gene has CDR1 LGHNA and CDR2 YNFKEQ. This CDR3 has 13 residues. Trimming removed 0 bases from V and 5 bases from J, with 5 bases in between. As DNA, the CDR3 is TGTGCCAGCAGCCAAGAGGTCAACAATGAGCAGTTCTTC. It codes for CASSQEVNNEQFF.

The CDR3, as DNA: TGTGCCAGCAGCGTTGGGGACTACTCAGATACGCAGTATTTT. Protein sequence: CASSVGDYSDTQYF. The chain has TRBV9 and TRBJ2-3, with 7 bases identical to TRBD2. This CDR3 spans 14 amino acids. Per the germline V gene, CDR1 is SGDLS and CDR2 is YYNGEE. The V and J ends lost 2 bases and 4 bases, in that order; junction bases with no gene match: 4. The whole variable domain, filled in from reference TRBV9 and TRBJ2-3, reads DSGVTQTPKHLITATGQRVTLRCSPRSGDLSVYWYQQSLDQGLQFLIQYYNGEERAKGNILERFSAQQFPDLHSELNLSSLELGDSALYFCASSVGDYSDTQYFGPGTRLTVL.

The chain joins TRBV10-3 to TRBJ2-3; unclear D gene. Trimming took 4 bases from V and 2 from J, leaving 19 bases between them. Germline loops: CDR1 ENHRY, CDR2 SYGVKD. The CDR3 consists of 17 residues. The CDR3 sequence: CAISGGSYELYTDTQYF. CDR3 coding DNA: TGTGCCATCAGTGGGGGATCCTACGAACTATACACAGATACGCAGTATTTT.

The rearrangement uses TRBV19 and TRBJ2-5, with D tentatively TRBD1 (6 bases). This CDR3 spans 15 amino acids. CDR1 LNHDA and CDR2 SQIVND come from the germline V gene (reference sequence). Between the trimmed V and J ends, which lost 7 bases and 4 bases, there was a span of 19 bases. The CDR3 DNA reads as TGTGCCAGTAAGGACAGCCACCTCCGACCAGAGACCCAGTACTTC. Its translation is CASKDSHLRPETQYF.

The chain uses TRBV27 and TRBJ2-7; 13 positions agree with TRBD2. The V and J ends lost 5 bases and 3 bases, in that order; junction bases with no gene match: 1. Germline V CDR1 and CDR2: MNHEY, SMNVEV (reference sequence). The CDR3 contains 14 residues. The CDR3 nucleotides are TGTGCCAGCAGTCGGACTAGCGGGAGCTACGAGCAGTACTTC. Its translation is CASSRTSGSYEQYF.

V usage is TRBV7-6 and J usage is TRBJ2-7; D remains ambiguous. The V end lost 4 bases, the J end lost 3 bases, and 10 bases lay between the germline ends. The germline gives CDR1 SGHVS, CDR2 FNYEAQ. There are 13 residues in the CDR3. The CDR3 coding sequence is TGTGCCAGCAGCTCGATATGGGGCTACGAGCAGTACTTC. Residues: CASSSIWGYEQYF.

CDR3 sequence reads: CASSINPGTGQIYGYTF. The CDR3 DNA is TGTGCCAGCAGCATAAATCCCGGGACAGGGCAGATTTATGGCTACACCTTC. V usage is TRBV5-4 and J usage is TRBJ1-2, with 9 nucleotides matching TRBD1. Germline CDR1 and CDR2: SGHNT and YYREEE (reference sequence). The CDR3 totals 17 residues. Germline trimming cut 4 bases from V and 5 bases from J; bases unmatched to any gene: 15.

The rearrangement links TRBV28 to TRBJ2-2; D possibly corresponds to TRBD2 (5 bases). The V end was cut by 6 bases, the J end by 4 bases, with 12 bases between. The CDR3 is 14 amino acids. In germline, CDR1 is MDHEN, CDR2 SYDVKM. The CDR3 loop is CASSRRGSTGELFF. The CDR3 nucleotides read TGTGCCAGCAGCCGGAGAGGGAGCACCGGGGAGCTGTTTTTT.

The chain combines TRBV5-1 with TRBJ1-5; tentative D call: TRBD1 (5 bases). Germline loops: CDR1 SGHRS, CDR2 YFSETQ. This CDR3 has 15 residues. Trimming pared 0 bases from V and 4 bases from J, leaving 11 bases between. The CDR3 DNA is TGCGCCAGCAGCTTGGGTGAGAGGGGTAATCAGCCCCAGCATTTT. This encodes CASSLGERGNQPQHF.

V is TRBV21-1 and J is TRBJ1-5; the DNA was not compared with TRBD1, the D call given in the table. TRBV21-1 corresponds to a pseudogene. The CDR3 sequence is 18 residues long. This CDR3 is CASSNPDRGPHGGQPQHF. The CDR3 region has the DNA TGTGCCAGCAGCAACCCGGACAGGGGGCCCCACGGCGGGCAGCCCCAGCATTTT.

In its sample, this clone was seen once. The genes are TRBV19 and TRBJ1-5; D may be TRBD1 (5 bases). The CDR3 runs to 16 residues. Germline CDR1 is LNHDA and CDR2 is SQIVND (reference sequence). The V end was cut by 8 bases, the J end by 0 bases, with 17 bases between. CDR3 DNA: TGTGCCAGTTCCGGGACCGGGAGTTATAGCAATCAGCCCCAGCATTTT. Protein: CASSGTGSYSNQPQHF.

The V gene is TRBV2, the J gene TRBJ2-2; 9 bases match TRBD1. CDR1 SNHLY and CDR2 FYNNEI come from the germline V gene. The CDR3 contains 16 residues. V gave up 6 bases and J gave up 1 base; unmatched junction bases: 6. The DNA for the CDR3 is TGTGCCAGCAGAGCAGGGACAGGGAGGAACACCGGGGAGCTGTTTTTT. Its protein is CASRAGTGRNTGELFF.

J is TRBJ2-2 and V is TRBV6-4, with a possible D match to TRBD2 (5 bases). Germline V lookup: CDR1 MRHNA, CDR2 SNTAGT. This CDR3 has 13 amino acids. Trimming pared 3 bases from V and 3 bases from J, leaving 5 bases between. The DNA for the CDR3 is TGTGCCAGCAGTGAGCGGGACACCGGGGAGCTGTTTTTT. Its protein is CASSERDTGELFF.

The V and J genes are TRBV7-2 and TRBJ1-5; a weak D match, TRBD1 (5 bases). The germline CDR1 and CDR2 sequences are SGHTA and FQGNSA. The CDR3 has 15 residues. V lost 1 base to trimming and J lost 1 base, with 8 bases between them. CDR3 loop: CASSLVQASNQPQHF. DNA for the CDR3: TGTGCCAGCAGCTTAGTACAGGCCAGCAATCAGCCCCAGCATTTT.